This T cell receptor (beta chain) emerged from a study of blood T cell repertoires in COVID-19 (dated by TCRdb to 2020 to 2022). Some background on the complete study: Samples from collaborators originated in the United States, Italy and Spain and spanned both the acute and convalescent phases of COVID-19. Where available, HLA class I and class II types were obtained from metadata supplied by the sample provider rather than from assay-based typing. Samples were obtained from the ongoing ImmuneRACE study (first 160 participants) and from 1,254 subjects provided by 6 global collaborators. The repertoires were made available in a free public database intended to serve as a resource for research on the immune response to SARS-CoV-2. The material from the prospective study consisted of cDNA or gDNA derived from T cells, B-cell-depleted T cells, or PBMCs. Deeply sampled blood TCRbeta repertoires from subjects exposed to, actively infected with, or recovered from COVID-19 were included in the dataset. The sample metadata nearly always contained a de-identified subject ID, COVID-19 status, age in years and sex.

Looking up the germline V gene yields CDR1 SGHTA and CDR2 FQGTGA. The CDR3 runs 13 amino acids, cysteine and phenylalanine included. The CDR3 DNA has 39 bases and is translated from base 1. Deletion took 5 bases off V and 4 bases off J, with a span of 12 bases between the germline ends. The collaborating institutions used their own protocols to collect whole blood in K2EDTA tubes. For TCRbeta analysis, collaborators shipped samples in one of three forms: frozen whole blood, isolated PBMCs, or DNA extracted from either of those sample types. About this clone itself: Its cognate antigen has yet to be identified. No much larger clone is present one base from it, and per-base qualities are unavailable.

Summary of the overall study and its limitations: How much clinical and demographic metadata was included differed by source and by participant, and the metadata was provided uncurated.

The immunoSEQ Assay, a bias-controlled multiplex PCR, was used to amplify TCRbeta CDR3 regions from genomic DNA. The published analysis was carried out like this. Nucleated cell counts per sample were estimated from amplification of reference gene primers within the assay. To quantify the absolute abundance of each unique TCRbeta CDR3 rearrangement, sequence reads were collapsed and filtered. For each sample, productive Simpson clonality was calculated as the square root of Simpson's diversity index over productive rearrangements. The table was pulled from immuneACCESS by TCRdb, which kept in-frame rearrangements only. Such tables lose some clones; where checked, under half of the loss comes from unresolved V genes, and the rest has no known cause. The D gene and trimming were derived from the DNA, and the V and J assignments and clone size from that table. In all, the sample holds tens of thousands of clones, and 80% of those were seen once. The biggest ten clones account for approximately 21% of the sample.

The sequencing sample was made of peripheral blood. The sequence came from a woman older than 75 with acute or convalescent COVID-19. The sequence joins TRBV7-3 to TRBJ2-7, with a tentative D gene TRBD2 over 5 matching bases. The nucleotides are TGTGCCAGCAGCCAAACCGGCGGGTACGAGCAGTACTTC. Its amino acids are CASSQTGGYEQYF.